The text below deals with one T cell receptor beta chain. The antigen remains unidentified. This sample was included in a study of T cell responses to AZD1222 COVID-19 vaccine. Study-level findings and limits: Targets within unmutated variant regions were reportedly found for nearly half of spike-specific TCRs. Repertoires were sampled only after the peak T cell response.

Germline V gives CDR1 SGHTA, CDR2 FQGNSA. V lost 8 bases and J 6 bases, leaving 16 bases between the germline ends. The CDR3 extends over 14 amino acids. Produced via immunoSEQ multiplex PCR; TCRdb's table is partial and in-frame only. The table includes roughly 120,000 clones, approximately 88% detected once. The origin of this receptor is an adult who received the AZD1222 COVID-19 vaccine. Sequenced here: peripheral blood, sampled 28 days after the second AZD1222 dose. This rearrangement joins TRBV7-2 to TRBJ1-4; D possibly corresponds to TRBD1 (5 bases). CDR3 in DNA: TGTGCCAGCTCCCCTATGGGGGAGTATGAAAAACTGTTTTTT. Residues: CASSPMGEYEKLFF.